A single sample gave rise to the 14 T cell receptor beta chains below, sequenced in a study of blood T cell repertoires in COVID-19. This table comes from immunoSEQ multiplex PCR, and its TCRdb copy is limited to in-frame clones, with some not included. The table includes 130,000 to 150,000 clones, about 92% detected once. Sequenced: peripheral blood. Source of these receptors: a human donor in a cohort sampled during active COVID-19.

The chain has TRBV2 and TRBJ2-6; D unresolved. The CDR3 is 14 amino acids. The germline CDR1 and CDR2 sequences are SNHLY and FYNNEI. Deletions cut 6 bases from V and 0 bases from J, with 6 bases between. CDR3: CASRAVSGANVLTF. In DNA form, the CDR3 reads TGTGCCAGCAGGGCGGTCTCTGGGGCCAACGTCCTGACTTTC.

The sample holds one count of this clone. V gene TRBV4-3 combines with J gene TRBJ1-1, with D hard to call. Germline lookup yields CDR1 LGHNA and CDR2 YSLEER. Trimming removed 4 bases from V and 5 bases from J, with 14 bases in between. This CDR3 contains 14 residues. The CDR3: CASSPGRVMTEAFF. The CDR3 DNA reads TGCGCCAGCAGCCCGGGAAGGGTAATGACTGAAGCTTTCTTT.

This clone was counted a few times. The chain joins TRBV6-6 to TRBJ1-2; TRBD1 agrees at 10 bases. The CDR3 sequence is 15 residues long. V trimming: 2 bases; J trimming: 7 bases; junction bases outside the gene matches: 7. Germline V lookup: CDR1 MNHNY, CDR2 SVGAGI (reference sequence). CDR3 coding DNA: TGTGCCAGCAGTTACCTGGGACAGGGGCTCAGTGGCTACACCTTC. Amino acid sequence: CASSYLGQGLSGYTF.

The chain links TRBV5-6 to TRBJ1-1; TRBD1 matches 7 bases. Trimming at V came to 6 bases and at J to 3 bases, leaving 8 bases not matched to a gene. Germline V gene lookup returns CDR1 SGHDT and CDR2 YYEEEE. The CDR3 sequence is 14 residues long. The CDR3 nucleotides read TGTGCCAGCAACACCAGACAGGGCCACACTGAAGCTTTCTTT. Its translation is CASNTRQGHTEAFF.

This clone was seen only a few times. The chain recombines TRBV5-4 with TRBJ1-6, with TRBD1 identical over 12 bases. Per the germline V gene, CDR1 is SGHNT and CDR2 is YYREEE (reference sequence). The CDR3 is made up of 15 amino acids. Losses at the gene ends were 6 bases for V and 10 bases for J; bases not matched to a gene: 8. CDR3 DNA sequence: TGTGCCAGCACCCGGGACAGGGGGCTCGAGTCACCCCTCCACTTT. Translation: CASTRDRGLESPLHF.

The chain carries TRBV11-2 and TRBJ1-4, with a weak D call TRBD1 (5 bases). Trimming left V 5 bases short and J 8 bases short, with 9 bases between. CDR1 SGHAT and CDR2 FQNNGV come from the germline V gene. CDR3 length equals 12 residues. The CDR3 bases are TGTGCCAGCAGCGGGGACTGGGAAAAACTGTTTTTT. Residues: CASSGDWEKLFF.

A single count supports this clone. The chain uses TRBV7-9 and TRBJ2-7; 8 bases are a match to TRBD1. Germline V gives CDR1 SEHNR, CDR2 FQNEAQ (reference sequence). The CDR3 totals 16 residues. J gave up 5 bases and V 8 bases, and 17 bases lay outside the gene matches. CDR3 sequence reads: CASQFYTGQGTHEQYF. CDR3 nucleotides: TGTGCCAGCCAATTCTACACTGGACAGGGTACCCACGAGCAGTACTTC.

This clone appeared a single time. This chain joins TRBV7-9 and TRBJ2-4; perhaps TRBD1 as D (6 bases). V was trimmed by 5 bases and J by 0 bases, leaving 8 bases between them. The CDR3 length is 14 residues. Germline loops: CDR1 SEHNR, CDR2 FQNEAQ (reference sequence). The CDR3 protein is CASSQQGAKNIQYF. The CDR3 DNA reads TGTGCCAGCAGCCAACAGGGAGCCAAAAACATTCAGTACTTC.

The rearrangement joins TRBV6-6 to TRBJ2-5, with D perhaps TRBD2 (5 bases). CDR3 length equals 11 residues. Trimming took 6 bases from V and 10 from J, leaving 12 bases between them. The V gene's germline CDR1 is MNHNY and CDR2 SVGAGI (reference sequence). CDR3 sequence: CASSTTRDQYF. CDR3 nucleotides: TGTGCCAGCAGCACAACACGGGACCAGTACTTC.

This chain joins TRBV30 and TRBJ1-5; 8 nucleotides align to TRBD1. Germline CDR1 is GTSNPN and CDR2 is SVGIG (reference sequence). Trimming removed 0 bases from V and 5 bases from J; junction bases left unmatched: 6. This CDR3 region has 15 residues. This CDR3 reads CAWSVAGQGDQPQHF. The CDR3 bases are TGTGCCTGGAGTGTAGCCGGACAGGGAGATCAGCCCCAGCATTTT. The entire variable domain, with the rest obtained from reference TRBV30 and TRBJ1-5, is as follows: SQTIHQWPATLVQPVGSPLSLECTVEGTSNPNLYWYRQAAGRGLQLLFYSVGIGQISSEVPQNLSASRPQDRQFILSSKKLLLSDSGFYLCAWSVAGQGDQPQHFGDGTRLSIL.

CDR3 sequence: CASSFPGTPGGETQYF. The DNA of the CDR3 is TGTGCCAGCAGCTTCCCCGGGACCCCCGGGGGGGAGACCCAGTACTTC. This rearrangement joins TRBV3-1 (or the pseudogene TRBV3-2) to TRBJ2-5; 7 nucleotides match TRBD2. The CDR3 runs to 16 residues. Germline CDR1 LGHDT, CDR2 YNNKEL (reference sequence). Trimming took 5 bases from V and 5 from J; bases not matched to a gene: 14.

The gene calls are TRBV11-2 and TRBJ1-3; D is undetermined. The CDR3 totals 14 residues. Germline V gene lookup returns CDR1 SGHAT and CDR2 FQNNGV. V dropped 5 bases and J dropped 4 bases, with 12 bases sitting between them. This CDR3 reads CASSRRPGGNTIYF. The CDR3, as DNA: TGTGCCAGCAGCCGCCGGCCCGGGGGAAACACCATATATTTT.

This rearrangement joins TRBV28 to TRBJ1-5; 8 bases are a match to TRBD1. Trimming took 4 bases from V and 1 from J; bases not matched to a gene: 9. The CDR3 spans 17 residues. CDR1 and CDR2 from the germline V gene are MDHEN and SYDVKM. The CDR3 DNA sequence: TGTGCCAGCAGTTCTACCTCCACAGGGGGGAGCAATCAGCCCCAGCATTTT. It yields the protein CASSSTSTGGSNQPQHF. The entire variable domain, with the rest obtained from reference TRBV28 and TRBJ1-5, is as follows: DVKVTQSSRYLVKRTGEKVFLECVQDMDHENMFWYRQDPGLGLRLIYFSYDVKMKEKGDIPEGYSVSREKKERFSLILESASTNQTSMYLCASSSTSTGGSNQPQHFGDGTRLSIL.

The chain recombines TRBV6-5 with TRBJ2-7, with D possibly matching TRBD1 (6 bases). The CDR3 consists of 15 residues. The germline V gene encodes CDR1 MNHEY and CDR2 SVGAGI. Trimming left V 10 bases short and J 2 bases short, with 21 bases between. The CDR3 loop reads CATTRPGVGTYEQYF. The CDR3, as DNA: TGTGCCACTACCCGGCCAGGGGTAGGGACCTACGAGCAGTACTTC.